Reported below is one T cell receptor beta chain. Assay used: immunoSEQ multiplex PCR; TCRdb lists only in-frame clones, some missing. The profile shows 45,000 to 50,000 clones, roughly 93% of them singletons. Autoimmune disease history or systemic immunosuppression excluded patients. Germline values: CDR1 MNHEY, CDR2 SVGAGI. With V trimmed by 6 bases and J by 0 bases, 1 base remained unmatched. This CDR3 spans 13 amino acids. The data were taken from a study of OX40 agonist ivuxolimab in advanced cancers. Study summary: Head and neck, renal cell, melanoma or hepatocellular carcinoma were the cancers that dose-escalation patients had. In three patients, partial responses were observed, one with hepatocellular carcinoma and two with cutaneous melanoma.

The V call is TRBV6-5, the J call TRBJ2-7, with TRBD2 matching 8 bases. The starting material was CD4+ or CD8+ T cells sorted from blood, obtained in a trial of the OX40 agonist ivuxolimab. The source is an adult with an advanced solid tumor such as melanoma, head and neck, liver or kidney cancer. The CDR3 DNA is TGTGCCAGCAGGGGGACTAGCTCCTACGAGCAGTACTTC. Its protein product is CASRGTSSYEQYF.